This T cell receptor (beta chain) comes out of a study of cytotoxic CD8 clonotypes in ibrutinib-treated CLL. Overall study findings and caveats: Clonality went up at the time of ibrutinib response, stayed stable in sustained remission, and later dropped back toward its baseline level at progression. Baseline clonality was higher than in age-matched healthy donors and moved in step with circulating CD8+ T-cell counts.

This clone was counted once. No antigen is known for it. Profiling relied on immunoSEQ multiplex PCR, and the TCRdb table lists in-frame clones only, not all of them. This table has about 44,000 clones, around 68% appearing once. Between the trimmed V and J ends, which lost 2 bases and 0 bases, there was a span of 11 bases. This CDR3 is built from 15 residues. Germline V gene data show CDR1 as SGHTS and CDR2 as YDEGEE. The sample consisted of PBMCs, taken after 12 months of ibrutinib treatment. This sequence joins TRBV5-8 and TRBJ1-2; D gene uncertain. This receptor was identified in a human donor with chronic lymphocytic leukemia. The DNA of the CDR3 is TGTGCCAGCAGCTTACAAGGGTGGACTAACTATGGCTACACCTTC. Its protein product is CASSLQGWTNYGYTF.